The clone carrying this TCR beta chain was observed a single time. The CDR3 length is 13 residues. Germline trimming cut 9 bases from V and 9 bases from J; bases unmatched to any gene: 10. Sequenced by immunoSEQ multiplex PCR; TCRdb stores in-frame clones only, minus some. The sample lists 50,000 to 65,000 clones, 65% to 90% occurring once. This sample is drawn from a study of T cell responses to AZD1222 COVID-19 vaccine. This specimen consisted of peripheral blood, obtained 28 days after the second AZD1222 dose. V gene TRBV12-3 or TRBV12-4 combines with J gene TRBJ2-1, with 8 bases that match TRBD2. The receptor's source is an adult who received the AZD1222 COVID-19 vaccine. This CDR3 is CARAGAALAEQFF. The CDR3 DNA follows: TGTGCCAGAGCGGGAGCGGCCTTGGCTGAGCAGTTCTTC.